Shown below are 5 T cell receptor beta chains from a single sample sequenced in a study of blood T cell repertoires in COVID-19. Libraries were prepared by immunoSEQ multiplex PCR; TCRdb keeps only in-frame clonotypes and omits some of them. The sample lists about 97,000 clones; about 90% were seen once. Sequencing was done on a sample of peripheral blood. The receptors here all came from a man aged 50 to 60 with acute or convalescent COVID-19.

The chain recombines TRBV24-1 with TRBJ2-5, with a possible D match to TRBD2 (7 bases). This CDR3 contains 15 residues. Germline V CDR1 and CDR2: KGHDR, SFDVKD. Trimming removed 2 bases at V and 3 bases at J, with 12 bases between. For the CDR3, the DNA is TGTGCCACCAGTGATTGGGAGGGGGGGAAAGAGACCCAGTACTTC. Amino acid sequence: CATSDWEGGKETQYF.

The chain couples TRBV2 to TRBJ2-2, with a possible D match to TRBD1 (5 bases). The germline V gene has CDR1 SNHLY and CDR2 FYNNEI. The CDR3 is made up of 16 amino acids. V lost 2 bases to trimming and J lost 6 bases, with 16 bases between them. As DNA, the CDR3 is TGTGCCAGCAGTGAATGGGTGCAGGGTTTCGCCGGGGAGCTGTTTTTT. Amino acid sequence: CASSEWVQGFAGELFF. The entire variable domain, with the rest obtained from reference TRBV2 and TRBJ2-2, is as follows: EPEVTQTPSHQVTQMGQEVILRCVPISNHLYFYWYRQILGQKVEFLVSFYNNEISEKSEIFDDQFSVERPDGSNFTLKIRSTKLEDSAMYFCASSEWVQGFAGELFFGEGSRLTVL.

The chain employs TRBV5-6 and TRBJ1-1, with 8 nucleotides matching TRBD1. V trimming: 1 base; J trimming: 8 bases; junction bases outside the gene matches: 4. The CDR3 totals 13 residues. Germline loops: CDR1 SGHDT, CDR2 YYEEEE. CDR3 amino acids: CASSLRAGGEAFF. The CDR3 nucleotides read TGTGCCAGCAGCTTGCGGGCAGGGGGCGAAGCTTTCTTT.

The rearrangement links TRBV6-6 to TRBJ2-7, with 9 bases fitting TRBD1. The CDR3 runs to 15 residues. The J segment lost 5 bases and the V segment lost 6 bases, leaving 11 bases of the junction unmatched. The germline CDR1 and CDR2 sequences are MNHNY and SVGAGI (reference sequence). This CDR3 reads CASSQAGTGYHEQYF. The CDR3 DNA sequence: TGTGCCAGCAGCCAGGCAGGGACAGGGTACCACGAGCAGTACTTC.

This chain connects TRBV10-3 to TRBJ2-5; 7 bases align to TRBD1. The junction had 3 bases not matched to a gene; V was cut back by 6 bases and J by 2 bases. Germline V gene data show CDR1 as ENHRY and CDR2 as SYGVKD. CDR3 length: 13 amino acids. The CDR3 DNA reads as TGTGCCATCAGCGGACAGGCACAAGAGACCCAGTACTTC. Its translation: CAISGQAQETQYF.